This is a list of T cell receptor beta chains from one sample in a study of blood T cell repertoires in COVID-19. Using immunoSEQ multiplex PCR, the repertoire was profiled, and TCRdb retains in-frame clones only, with some absent. Of some 240,000 clones in the sample, 80% to 90% were seen once. Sequenced material: peripheral blood. All receptors come from a woman between 40 and 50 years old who had recovered from COVID-19. The CDR3 runs from the conserved cysteine through the conserved F or W. The D gene is left open where the match is weak. Rows give clone size only sometimes, using once, few, many, or a class for an expanded clone.

D gene	J gene	clone size	V gene	CDR3 DNA	CDR3 protein
NA	TRBJ2-1	NA	TRBV4-1	TGCGCCAGCAGCCAAGATTTGGCGGATGGGTCCTACAATGAGCAGTTCTTC	CASSQDLADGSYNEQFF
NA	TRBJ1-2	NA	TRBV30	TGTGCCTGGAGTGTACGAGTCAATGCTAACTATGGCTACACCTTC	CAWSVRVNANYGYTF
NA	TRBJ1-1	NA	TRBV19	TGTGCCAGTAGTCCCTCATTGAACACAGGAGCTTTCTTT	CASSPSLNTGAFF
TRBD2	TRBJ2-3	NA	TRBV5-1	TGCGCCAGCGCCCTAAAGCGGGGGAGCACAGATACGCAGTATTTT	CASALKRGSTDTQYF
TRBD2	TRBJ2-1	NA	TRBV4-3	TGCGCCAGCAGCCCCCGGGTCCTAGCGGGAGGTGAGCAGTTCTTC	CASSPRVLAGGEQFF
NA	TRBJ1-3	NA	TRBV5-6	TGTGCCAGCAGCGCCGGTCCTTCCTCTGGAAACACCATATATTTT	CASSAGPSSGNTIYF
NA	TRBJ2-6	NA	TRBV11-2	TGTGCCAGCAACACACAGGGTTTCGGGGCCAACGTCCTGACTTTC	CASNTQGFGANVLTF
TRBD1	TRBJ2-2	NA	TRBV2	TGTGCCAGCAGTTCGACAGGGGTTAACACCGGGGAGCTGTTTTTT	CASSSTGVNTGELFF
NA	TRBJ1-2	NA	TRBV6-5	TGTGCCAGCAGTTCCCACATTCTCGGCAGGGGCTATGGCTACACCTTC	CASSSHILGRGYGYTF
NA	TRBJ1-6	NA	TRBV28	TGTGCCAGCAGGTTTGGGAGCTCCTATAATTCACCCCTCCACTTT	CASRFGSSYNSPLHF
NA	TRBJ2-3	once	TRBV19	TGTGCCAGTAGTATATCATGGCAGGGCCAGGATACGCAGTATTTT	CASSISWQGQDTQYF
TRBD1	TRBJ2-3	many	TRBV2	TGTGCCAGCTGGACAGGCTTGGTGAGTGGTACGCAGTATTTT	CASWTGLVSGTQYF
TRBD1	TRBJ1-2	NA	TRBV7-9	TGTGCCAGCAGTCCTAGGGGGCACGGTGGCTACACCTTC	CASSPRGHGGYTF
NA	TRBJ2-3	NA	TRBV11-2	TGTGCCAGCAGCACCGGGGGGCCAGATACGCAGTATTTT	CASSTGGPDTQYF
TRBD2	TRBJ2-5	NA	TRBV5-1	TGCGCCAGCAGCTTGGGATACAGCGGGGGTTTAGAGACCCAGTACTTC	CASSLGYSGGLETQYF
NA	TRBJ2-5	NA	TRBV5-1	TGCGCCAGCAGCGCGCTAAAACAGGGATCCCAAGAGACCCAGTACTTC	CASSALKQGSQETQYF
NA	TRBJ1-5	NA	TRBV7-9	TGTGCCAGCAGCCACGGTGGTCAGCCCCAGCATTTT	CASSHGGQPQHF
TRBD2	TRBJ2-3	NA	TRBV6-2/TRBV6-3	TGTGCCAGCAGCCCGGGGCTAGCGGACACAGATACGCAGTATTTT	CASSPGLADTDTQYF
NA	TRBJ1-5	NA	TRBV10-3	TGTGCCATCAGTGAAGAGGAGAGTCAGCCCCAGCATTTT	CAISEEESQPQHF
NA	TRBJ2-5	NA	TRBV11-2	TGTGCCAGCAGCGCTCGCGGGGCGGACCAAAATGGGGAGACCCAGTACTTC	CASSARGADQNGETQYF
NA	TRBJ1-2	NA	TRBV29-1	TGCAGCGTTGAACAGGGCTATGGCTACACCTTC	CSVEQGYGYTF
NA	TRBJ1-3	NA	TRBV7-9	TGTGCCAACCGAGGAAGCTCTGGAAACACCATATATTTT	CANRGSSGNTIYF
TRBD1	TRBJ1-5	NA	TRBV18	TGTGCCAGCTCACCGGGACAGGGGGCGCGGAATCAGCCCCAGCATTTT	CASSPGQGARNQPQHF
TRBD1	TRBJ2-2	NA	TRBV7-9	TGTGCCAGCAGCCCCGACAGGGTCGGCGGGGAGCTGTTTTTT	CASSPDRVGGELFF
NA	TRBJ1-2	NA	TRBV10-1	TGCGCCAGCAGTGAGACAGGGCTCTATGGCTACACCTTC	CASSETGLYGYTF
NA	TRBJ2-1	few	TRBV6-5	TGTGCCAGCAGCGTACCTTCCGGCAATGAGCAGTTCTTC	CASSVPSGNEQFF
TRBD1	TRBJ2-7	once	TRBV9	TGTGCCAGCAGCGTGGACAGGGGCTACTCCTACGAGCAGTACTTC	CASSVDRGYSYEQYF
TRBD1	TRBJ2-1	NA	TRBV4-3	TGCGCCAGCAGTCGCGACTATTCAGGGGGTACCTACAATGAGCAGTTCTTC	CASSRDYSGGTYNEQFF
NA	TRBJ2-3	NA	TRBV4-3	TGCGCCAGCAGCCAAGGGGCCCGACCGGATCGCACAGATACGCAGTATTTT	CASSQGARPDRTDTQYF
TRBD1	TRBJ1-2	NA	TRBV30	TGTGCCTGGAGCGAAGACCCCGGGACAGGGACATATGGCTACACCTTC	CAWSEDPGTGTYGYTF
TRBD1	TRBJ1-4	NA	TRBV27	TGTGCCAGCAGTTTATATGGGACAGGCGAAAAACTGTTTTTT	CASSLYGTGEKLFF
TRBD2	TRBJ2-1	NA	TRBV19	TGTGCCAGTAGTATAAAAAATCCGGGACTAGCGTTTTACAATGAGCAGTTCTTC	CASSIKNPGLAFYNEQFF
NA	TRBJ1-5	NA	TRBV6-2/TRBV6-3	TGTGCCAGCAGTCCCTCGCCCCGGGGGCCCCAGCATTTT	CASSPSPRGPQHF
NA	TRBJ1-2	NA	TRBV28	TGTGCCAGCACTCCCCCCGGGGGGGACTATGGCTACACCTTC	CASTPPGGDYGYTF
NA	TRBJ1-3	once	TRBV18	TGTGCCAGCTCACCGGTTCAGGGAACCACCTCTGGAAACACCATATATTTT	CASSPVQGTTSGNTIYF
NA	TRBJ2-7	NA	TRBV21-1	TGTGCCAGCAGCACCCGAGACCCGGGGTCCTACGAGCAGTACTTC	CASSTRDPGSYEQYF
NA	TRBJ2-3	NA	TRBV27	TGTGCCAGCAGTTCGGGACACCACACAGATACGCAGTATTTT	CASSSGHHTDTQYF
NA	TRBJ1-1	NA	TRBV13	TGTGCCAGCAGCTTAGAACAGGGTTGGGACACTGAAGCTTTCTTT	CASSLEQGWDTEAFF
TRBD1	TRBJ2-7	NA	TRBV3-1/TRBV3-2	TGTGCCAGCAGCCCCCGTCGGACAGGGGGCGAGCAGTACTTC	CASSPRRTGGEQYF
NA	TRBJ2-2	NA	TRBV23-1	TGCGCCAGCAGTCAAAAGGGCGCGAGGGGGGGCACCGGGGAGCTGTTTTTT	CASSQKGARGGTGELFF